This is a list of T cell receptor beta chains from one sample in a study of OX40 agonist ivuxolimab in advanced cancers. Produced via immunoSEQ multiplex PCR; TCRdb's table is partial and in-frame only. In the table there are fewer than 40,000 clones, approximately 86% of which are singletons. The sequencing here drew on CD4+ or CD8+ T cells sorted from blood, taken in a trial of the OX40 agonist ivuxolimab. These receptors all stem from an adult with an advanced solid tumor such as melanoma, head and neck, liver or kidney cancer. Each CDR3 is given with its conserved first and last residue. The D gene is left open where the match is weak. Clone sizes are given selectively: once, few, many, or a class where the clone is expanded.

clone_size j_call d_call v_call cdr3_nt cdr3_aa
NA TRBJ1-5 NA TRBV28 TGTGCCAGCAGTTCGCTGACAGGCCTCCAGCCCCAGCATTTT CASSSLTGLQPQHF
NA TRBJ2-1 NA TRBV12-5 TGTGCTAGTGGTTTGGGATGGGATGAGCAGTTCTTC CASGLGWDEQFF
NA TRBJ2-1 TRBD2 TRBV29-1 TGCAGCGTTGAAGGCGGGAGGACCTACAATGAGCAGTTCTTC CSVEGGRTYNEQFF
NA TRBJ2-7 NA TRBV27 TGTGCCAGCAGTTCCCGGCAGGGCTACGAGCAGTACTTC CASSSRQGYEQYF
NA TRBJ2-1 TRBD2 TRBV27 TGTGCCAGCAGTTTCGTCCAGCGGGAACGGTCCTACAATGAGCAGTTCTTC CASSFVQRERSYNEQFF
NA TRBJ2-1 TRBD2 TRBV11-2 TGTGCCAGCAGCTTTCGACTAGCGGGACGTTCCTACAATGAGCAGTTCTTC CASSFRLAGRSYNEQFF
few TRBJ2-7 NA TRBV9 TGTGCCAGCAGCGGCCAGCCGGGCTCCTACGAGCAGTACTTC CASSGQPGSYEQYF
few TRBJ2-2 NA TRBV9 TGTGCCAGCAGCGTAGGACGGCAGCCCCGGGCCGGGGAGCTGTTTTTT CASSVGRQPRAGELFF
few TRBJ1-1 NA TRBV6-1 TGTGCCAGCAGTGGCCAGGACATGAACACTGAAGCTTTCTTT CASSGQDMNTEAFF
NA TRBJ2-7 TRBD1 TRBV19 TGTGCCAGTAGCCCCCACCCCGGGACAGGGATTCTCTACGAGCAGTACTTC CASSPHPGTGILYEQYF
few TRBJ2-1 TRBD1 TRBV2 TGTGCCAGCAGTGAGGGACAGGGGAATGAGCAGTTCTTC CASSEGQGNEQFF
NA TRBJ1-1 NA TRBV2 TGTGCCAGCAGCGGACAAAAGGAAGCTTTCTTT CASSGQKEAFF
NA TRBJ2-3 NA TRBV7-9 TGTGCCAGCAGCTTCGTCGGGACATCCTACACAGATACGCAGTATTTT CASSFVGTSYTDTQYF
NA TRBJ2-1 NA TRBV29-1 TGCAGCGTTGAATGGCGGGACAGCTACAATGAGCAGTTCTTC CSVEWRDSYNEQFF
NA TRBJ1-1 NA TRBV11-1 TGTGCCAGCAGCTTATATGGAGAGAACACTGAAGCTTTCTTT CASSLYGENTEAFF
NA TRBJ1-5 NA TRBV28 TGTGCCAGCAGTTTAAATCCCGGCCAGCCCCAGCATTTT CASSLNPGQPQHF
few TRBJ1-4 NA TRBV5-4 TGTGCCAGCAGCCCTGGGGAGAAACTGTTTTTT CASSPGEKLFF
NA TRBJ2-7 NA TRBV19 TGTGCCAGTAGTATATCAACAGGTTATGGTTACGAGCAGTACTTC CASSISTGYGYEQYF
NA TRBJ1-1 NA TRBV19 TGTGCCAGTAGAACGACAGCCAGAAACACTGAAGCTTTCTTT CASRTTARNTEAFF
NA TRBJ2-3 TRBD2 TRBV5-5 TGTGCCAGCAGCTTGACTAGCGGGAGGTATAGCACAGATACGCAGTATTTT CASSLTSGRYSTDTQYF
NA TRBJ1-2 NA TRBV4-2 TGTGCCAGCAGCCAAGAGCCAGTGAAGGGCTACACCTTC CASSQEPVKGYTF
NA TRBJ1-1 NA TRBV7-9 TGTGCCACCCGTACCGGGGGTATGGATGAAGCTTTCTTT CATRTGGMDEAFF
NA TRBJ2-1 TRBD2 TRBV4-3 TGCGCCAGCAGCCAAGATGGACTAGCGGGCTCCTACAATGAGCAGTTCTTC CASSQDGLAGSYNEQFF
NA TRBJ1-1 NA TRBV6-4 TGTGCCAGCAGTGGGGAGGGTAGAGTGGGCATGAACACTGAAGCTTTCTTT CASSGEGRVGMNTEAFF
NA TRBJ2-2 NA TRBV7-7 TGTGCCAGCAGCTTAGAATTGACGGGAGTCTCCACCGGGGAGCTGTTTTTT CASSLELTGVSTGELFF
once TRBJ1-2 NA TRBV5-6 TGTGCCAGCAGCCCGGAACTCGACAGAAACTATGGCTACACCTTC CASSPELDRNYGYTF
NA TRBJ2-7 NA TRBV6-5 TGTGCCAGCAGTAACGGCCGGCCCCGGCGGTACGAGCAGTACTTC CASSNGRPRRYEQYF
NA TRBJ2-2 TRBD2 TRBV7-6 TGTGCCAGCAGCCGGACTAGCGGGAGGATTAACACCGGGGAGCTGTTTTTT CASSRTSGRINTGELFF
NA TRBJ1-2 TRBD1 TRBV10-3 TGTGCCATCAGTTTGGAGGGGGCCCCTAACTATGGCTACACCTTC CAISLEGAPNYGYTF
NA TRBJ2-1 NA TRBV18 TGTGCCAGCTCACCCCAAACCCTCGGGACCTACAATGAGCAGTTCTTC CASSPQTLGTYNEQFF